This passage covers 31 T cell receptor beta chains from one sample sequenced in a study of cytomegalovirus exposure and HLA in healthy donors. Vbeta (60) and Jbeta (13) primers were used in the PCR. Repertoires were generated with immunoSEQ multiplex PCR, while TCRdb's copy carries only in-frame clones and drops some. The sample consists of approximately 130,000 clones, roughly 79% of them appearing once. The sequenced sample was PBMCs. Receptors originate from a young man in good health and CMV-seronegative.

V and J are TRBV10-3 and TRBJ1-1; D is possibly TRBD1 (6 bases). Germline CDR1 and CDR2: ENHRY and SYGVKD. The CDR3 is 15 residues long. The ends were cut back, 2 bases at V and 10 bases at J, with 20 bases in the middle. The CDR3 loop reads CAISEIAGAIDLAFF. The CDR3 DNA reads as TGTGCCATCAGTGAGATTGCAGGGGCCATTGACTTAGCTTTCTTT.

V and J are TRBV7-2 and TRBJ2-1; D perhaps matches TRBD1 (5 bases). The CDR3 contains 12 residues. V was trimmed by 5 bases and J by 8 bases, leaving 10 bases between them. The germline V gene encodes CDR1 SGHTA and CDR2 FQGNSA. CDR3 nucleotide sequence: TGTGCCAGCAGCGGGGTAGGGGATGAGCAGTTCTTC. As protein: CASSGVGDEQFF.

The chain is built from TRBV28 and TRBJ2-7; the D gene is possibly TRBD2 (5 bases). V gave up 3 bases and J gave up 9 bases, with 9 bases separating them. The germline V gene encodes CDR1 MDHEN and CDR2 SYDVKM. The CDR3 is 11 amino acids. This chain's CDR3 is CASSFSVMQYF. The CDR3 DNA is TGTGCCAGCAGTTTTAGCGTGATGCAGTACTTC. The variable domain in full, with the rest retrieved from reference TRBV28 and TRBJ2-7, is DVKVTQSSRYLVKRTGEKVFLECVQDMDHENMFWYRQDPGLGLRLIYFSYDVKMKEKGDIPEGYSVSREKKERFSLILESASTNQTSMYLCASSFSVMQYFGPGTRLTVT.

The chain combines TRBV30 with TRBJ1-1, with D hard to call. Per germline, CDR1 GTSNPN and CDR2 SVGIG (reference sequence). The length of the CDR3 is 13 residues. The ends were cut back, 8 bases at V and 0 bases at J, with 13 bases in the middle. The CDR3, as DNA: TGTGCCATCGAGCAGGTGTTGAACACTGAAGCTTTCTTT. Protein: CAIEQVLNTEAFF. Full variable domain (rest looked up from reference TRBV30 and TRBJ1-1): SQTIHQWPATLVQPVGSPLSLECTVEGTSNPNLYWYRQAAGRGLQLLFYSVGIGQISSEVPQNLSASRPQDRQFILSSKKLLLSDSGFYLCAIEQVLNTEAFFGQGTRLTVV.

Note on this clone: The sample contains more than one DNA sequence encoding this CDR3. The V gene is TRBV30, the J gene TRBJ1-1; tentative D call: TRBD1 (5 bases). Germline V gene lookup returns CDR1 GTSNPN and CDR2 SVGIG (reference sequence). Trimming left V 0 bases short and J 2 bases short, with 7 bases between. The CDR3 consists of 13 residues. The CDR3 here is CAWSVGVNTEAFF. CDR3 nucleotide sequence: TGTGCCTGGAGTGTAGGGGTAAACACTGAAGCTTTCTTT.

The chain is built from TRBV4-3 and TRBJ2-7; 13 nucleotides align to TRBD2. V lost 0 bases, J lost 7 bases, and 3 bases stayed unmatched. Germline V gene data show CDR1 as LGHNA and CDR2 as YSLEER. The CDR3 contains 15 residues. The CDR3 nucleotides are TGCGCCAGCAGCCAAGACACGGGACTAGCGGGGGAGCAGTACTTC. This sequence encodes CASSQDTGLAGEQYF.

This clone has a handful of counts. The chain couples TRBV7-2 to TRBJ2-5; D may be TRBD2 (7 bases). V lost 2 bases to trimming and J lost 5 bases, with 21 bases between them. Germline V gene lookup returns CDR1 SGHTA and CDR2 FQGNSA. CDR3 length equals 17 residues. CDR3 loop: CASSLNGGYAGAETQYF. The CDR3 DNA follows: TGTGCCAGCAGCTTAAACGGGGGCTACGCGGGAGCGGAGACCCAGTACTTC. The whole variable domain, filled in from reference TRBV7-2 and TRBJ2-5, reads GAGVSQSPSNKVTEKGKDVELRCDPISGHTALYWYRQSLGQGLEFLIYFQGNSAPDKSGLPSDRFSAERTGGSVSTLTIQRTQQEDSAVYLCASSLNGGYAGAETQYFGPGTRLLVL.

This clone was recorded once. CDR3 protein: CASSDLSGGQVGEQFF. The CDR3 nucleotides are TGTGCCAGCAGTGACCTCAGCGGGGGGCAGGTGGGTGAGCAGTTCTTC. The chain links TRBV2 to TRBJ2-1; TRBD2 matches at 9 bases. This CDR3 contains 16 residues. CDR1 is SNHLY and CDR2 is FYNNEI in the germline V gene. Trimming cost V 3 bases and J 9 bases; bases outside gene matches: 12.

In its sample, this clone was seen once. The chain combines TRBV4-1 with TRBJ2-7, with 9 bases matching TRBD2. The CDR3 runs 14 residues. Germline CDR1 MGHRA, CDR2 YSYEKL. V was pared by 4 bases and J by 3 bases, with 4 bases of the junction left unmatched. CDR3 sequence: CASSPGLAFYEQYF. In nucleotides, the CDR3 is TGCGCCAGCAGCCCGGGACTAGCTTTCTACGAGCAGTACTTC.

The chain carries TRBV18 and TRBJ2-2; D gene ambiguous. The V end was cut by 3 bases, the J end by 6 bases, with 5 bases between. This CDR3 contains 12 residues. The germline V gene encodes CDR1 KGHSH and CDR2 LQKENI. CDR3 DNA: TGTGCCAGCTCACCGGCTTCCGGGGAGCTGTTTTTT. Translating it yields CASSPASGELFF.

The chain employs TRBV28 and TRBJ2-7, with 7 bases aligning to TRBD2. The junction had 6 bases not matched to a gene; V was cut back by 7 bases and J by 0 bases. The CDR3 has 14 residues. Germline assignment: CDR1 MDHEN and CDR2 SYDVKM. The CDR3 DNA sequence: TGTGCCAGCACTACTAGCGCAAGCTCCTACGAGCAGTACTTC. Translation: CASTTSASSYEQYF.

In DNA, the CDR3 is TGCAGCGTTGAGGCCGGGACAGGGAATGAAAAACTGTTTTTT. It is translated as CSVEAGTGNEKLFF. The rearrangement links TRBV29-1 to TRBJ1-4, with TRBD1 matching over 9 bases. The length of the CDR3 is 14 residues. Germline lookup yields CDR1 SQVTM and CDR2 ANQGSEA. After removal of 3 bases from V and 5 bases from J, the junction contained 4 bases not matched to a gene.

This clone occurred a few times. The CDR3 here is CASSLAQYNQPQHF. In DNA, the CDR3 is TGTGCCAGCAGCTTAGCCCAGTACAATCAGCCCCAGCATTTT. J is TRBJ1-5 and V is TRBV7-8; D is undetermined. This CDR3 contains 14 residues. Trimming removed 0 bases from V and 3 bases from J, with 6 bases in between. The germline gives CDR1 SGHVS, CDR2 FQNEAQ.

This chain connects TRBV5-1 to TRBJ1-2; D ambiguous. From germline, CDR1 is SGHRS and CDR2 YFSETQ. V gave up 3 bases and J gave up 4 bases, with 25 bases separating them. The CDR3 has 18 amino acids. CDR3 sequence reads: CASSSPRVGGNDLYGYTF. The CDR3 DNA reads TGCGCCAGCAGCTCCCCGCGGGTGGGCGGAAATGATCTCTATGGCTACACCTTC.

This clone was observed a few times. The chain carries TRBV7-2 and TRBJ2-2; TRBD2 matches 10 bases. The trim removed 5 bases at V and 2 bases at J, leaving 8 bases unmatched. CDR3 size: 17 residues. CDR1 and CDR2 from the germline V gene are SGHTA and FQGNSA. The CDR3 protein is CASSPRTSGSNTGELFF. CDR3 DNA sequence: TGTGCCAGCAGCCCGAGGACTAGCGGTTCCAACACCGGGGAGCTGTTTTTT.

The chain joins TRBV27 to TRBJ2-2, with D possibly being TRBD1 (5 bases). The germline V gene encodes CDR1 MNHEY and CDR2 SMNVEV (reference sequence). The length of the CDR3 is 13 residues. V dropped 11 bases and J dropped 4 bases, with 14 bases sitting between them. This CDR3 is CAVSDTATGELFF. The DNA for the CDR3 is TGTGCCGTATCGGACACCGCCACCGGGGAGCTGTTTTTT.

As to this clone: The CDR3 carries no conserved terminal phenylalanine or tryptophan, so it likely arises from a read error. The chain carries TRBV5-1 and TRBJ1-2, with D perhaps TRBD1 (5 bases). Germline V gene sequence: CDR1 SGHRS, CDR2 YFSETQ. Deletions cut 3 bases from V and 2 bases from J, with 8 bases between. The length of the CDR3 is 13 residues. DNA for the CDR3: TGCGCCAGCAGCTACGGGGACAACTATGGCTACACCGTC. Protein product: CASSYGDNYGYTV.

The CDR3 nucleotides read TGTGCCAGCAGTGAACCCGACAGGGGCTATGGCTACACCTTC. Its translation is CASSEPDRGYGYTF. The V call is TRBV6-1, the J call TRBJ1-2; 8 nucleotides align to TRBD1. CDR1 MNHNS and CDR2 SASEGT come from the germline V gene. The CDR3 has 14 residues. Trimming took 2 bases from V and 4 from J; bases not matched to a gene: 3.

J is TRBJ1-5 and V is TRBV6-1; 8 nucleotides line up with TRBD1. The germline CDR1 and CDR2 sequences are MNHNS and SASEGT. V lost 6 bases to trimming and J lost 5 bases; unmatched junction nucleotides: 6. This CDR3 spans 14 amino acids. As DNA, the CDR3 is TGTGCCAGCAGACCAAGACAGGGGTATCAGCCCCAGCATTTT. This gives the protein CASRPRQGYQPQHF.

This clone was counted a single time. V is TRBV30 and J is TRBJ2-7, with D possibly TRBD1 on 6 matching bases. CDR1 GTSNPN and CDR2 SVGIG come from the germline V gene (reference sequence). Between the trimmed V and J ends, which lost 1 base and 0 bases, there was a span of 10 bases. This CDR3 has 14 amino acids. The CDR3: CAWSADRSSYEQYF. The CDR3 DNA reads TGTGCCTGGAGTGCCGACAGGAGCTCCTACGAGCAGTACTTC.

The V call is TRBV6-6, the J call TRBJ2-1, with 7 positions matching TRBD2. With 5 bases clipped from V and 0 bases from J, the junction kept 4 bases outside the gene matches. Per germline, CDR1 MNHNY and CDR2 SVGAGI (reference sequence). The CDR3 loop spans 15 amino acids. The CDR3 spells CASSGTTSSYNEQFF. CDR3 sequence (DNA): TGTGCCAGCAGTGGGACTACGAGCTCCTACAATGAGCAGTTCTTC.

This chain connects TRBV6-1 to TRBJ2-7, with D perhaps TRBD1 (6 bases). CDR1 is MNHNS, CDR2 SASEGT, per germline. The CDR3 extends over 13 amino acids. The V gene lost 6 bases and the J gene lost 2 bases, with 11 bases spanning the gap. The chain's CDR3 is CASRHRTAYEQYF. The CDR3 bases are TGTGCCAGCAGGCATAGGACAGCCTACGAGCAGTACTTC.

This rearrangement joins TRBV28 to TRBJ1-1, with D uncertain. Trimming stripped 4 bases from V and 11 bases from J, with 17 bases between. There are 13 residues in the CDR3. Germline V gene data show CDR1 as MDHEN and CDR2 as SYDVKM. CDR3 in DNA: TGTGCCAGCAGTTCACCGACCCGGTGGGAGGCTTTCTTT. Amino acid sequence: CASSSPTRWEAFF.

CDR3 in DNA: TGTGCCAGCAGCCGGGGGGGCCCATACCAAGAGACCCAGTACTTC. It encodes CASSRGGPYQETQYF. The chain joins TRBV5-4 to TRBJ2-5; the match to TRBD2 covers 8 bases. The CDR3 covers 15 residues. CDR1 SGHNT and CDR2 YYREEE come from the germline V gene (reference sequence). V shed 4 bases, J shed 0 bases, and the junction held 5 bases outside the gene matches.

The chain couples TRBV5-8 to TRBJ2-3; TRBD1 is a possible D gene (6 bases). The V gene's germline CDR1 is SGHTS and CDR2 YDEGEE. CDR3 length: 15 residues. Trimming left V 4 bases short and J 2 bases short, with 14 bases between. CDR3 sequence (DNA): TGTGCCAGCAGCCTCACCCAGGGGCCCACAGATACGCAGTATTTT. Translation: CASSLTQGPTDTQYF.

V usage is TRBV5-1 and J usage is TRBJ1-4; D gene uncertain. This CDR3 comprises 15 residues. CDR1 is SGHRS and CDR2 is YFSETQ in the germline V gene. The germline V and J ends were trimmed by 7 bases and 5 bases, with 18 bases remaining between them. The CDR3 loop reads CASHLSPGGNEKLFF. CDR3 coding DNA: TGCGCCAGCCACCTATCGCCGGGAGGAAATGAAAAACTGTTTTTT.

This clone appeared a single time. The J gene is TRBJ2-7, the V gene TRBV11-2, with D perhaps matching TRBD2 (6 bases). The CDR3 spans 15 residues. The germline V and J ends were trimmed by 5 bases and 3 bases, with 17 bases remaining between them. CDR1 is SGHAT, CDR2 FQNNGV, per germline. Here the CDR3 reads CASSPRVAVFYEQYF. The CDR3 nucleotides read TGTGCCAGCAGCCCCCGGGTAGCGGTTTTCTACGAGCAGTACTTC.

This sequence joins TRBV18 and TRBJ1-1; TRBD1 matches 9 bases. Germline V lookup: CDR1 KGHSH, CDR2 LQKENI. The CDR3 consists of 14 residues. V shed 6 bases, J shed 4 bases, and the junction held 6 bases outside the gene matches. CDR3 DNA: TGTGCCAGCTCTTTGGGACAGGGCGTCACTGAAGCTTTCTTT. Its protein product is CASSLGQGVTEAFF.

The chain has TRBV29-1 and TRBJ2-7; TRBD1 aligns across 10 bases. The germline V gene encodes CDR1 SQVTM and CDR2 ANQGSEA. The junction had 7 bases not matched to a gene; V was cut back by 4 bases and J by 1 base. The CDR3 has 15 residues. CDR3 nucleotide sequence: TGCAGCGTTGTCGGGGGGGACAGGGGATCCTACGAGCAGTACTTC. It encodes CSVVGGDRGSYEQYF.

The V call is TRBV2, the J call TRBJ2-4; 10 bases are shared with TRBD1. The CDR3 has 12 amino acids. The germline CDR1 and CDR2 sequences are SNHLY and FYNNEI. V was clipped by 2 bases and J by 15 bases; unmatched bases: 4. The chain's CDR3 is CASSELGQGGYF. The CDR3 DNA follows: TGTGCCAGCAGTGAATTAGGACAGGGGGGGTACTTC. The full variable domain, its missing parts supplied by reference TRBV2 and TRBJ2-4, is EPEVTQTPSHQVTQMGQEVILRCVPISNHLYFYWYRQILGQKVEFLVSFYNNEISEKSEIFDDQFSVERPDGSNFTLKIRSTKLEDSAMYFCASSELGQGGYFGAGTRLSVL.

The chain links TRBV4-3 to TRBJ2-1, with 7 positions matching TRBD2. V trimming: 1 base; J trimming: 1 base; junction bases outside the gene matches: 4. The CDR3 has 16 amino acids. Germline V gene lookup returns CDR1 LGHNA and CDR2 YSLEER. The CDR3 coding sequence is TGCGCCAGCAGCCAAGTTGCGGGGGTATCCTACAATGAGCAGTTCTTC. The encoded protein is CASSQVAGVSYNEQFF.